This T cell receptor beta chain is from a study of shared clonotypes between healthy human individuals. Study-wide results and caveats: Represented diversity, genetic and exposure-history alike, was limited by few donors. Memory subsets generally showed lower estimated richness than naive subsets. The generation probabilities recorded for non-shared clonotypes fell below those of clonotypes shared by all four donors.

The V gene's germline CDR1 is MDHEN and CDR2 SYDVKM. Trimming shortened V by 6 bases and J by 8 bases, and 17 bases separated the two germline ends. The CDR3 is made up of 14 amino acids. Libraries were prepared by immunoSEQ multiplex PCR; TCRdb keeps only in-frame clonotypes and omits some of them. This sample has around 2.1 million clones, with just over 90% found just once. With respect to this clone: Its target is unknown.

CD45RO-negative CD8 cells positively selected for CCR7 made up the naive population, which excluded terminally differentiated effector memory CD45RA+ cells. Sequences were obtained from naive CD8+ T cells from PBMCs. V gene TRBV28 combines with J gene TRBJ2-1; D may be TRBD2 (5 bases). This clonotype originated in a man younger than 30 in good health. Some clones in this sample may be carry-over from other donors' samples. The CDR3 here is CASRGAGRLYEQFF. The CDR3 bases are TGTGCCAGCAGGGGAGCCGGACGACTTTATGAGCAGTTCTTC.